This TCR beta chain was recovered during a study of regulatory T cells in long-lasting Graves disease. Time point in this sample: newly diagnosed GD, antithyroid drugs for less than 3 months. The TCR library was made from RNA extracted from PBMCs. Into tubes containing EDTA, approximately 9.4 milliliters of peripheral blood were drawn. V was shortened by 2 bases and J by 10 bases, with 14 bases between the two germline ends. The CDR3 sequence is 13 residues long. CDR1 and CDR2 (germline): MNHEY, SVGEGT. Assembly of TCR beta libraries relied on iRepertoire HTBI primers together with Arm-PCR of CDR3 regions. TCRdb reprocessed the multiplex PCR reads with MiXCR, giving one entry per CDR3 protein. The table includes roughly 380,000 distinct CDR3 sequences, over 15% detected once. The table lists this clonotype with many counts. Its target is not known. General study points: Persistent Graves' patients showed less TCR diversity than newly diagnosed ones.

These records were also assigned to another study, of T cells in Graves' hyperthyroidism and ophthalmopathy. From that second work: The majority of expanded thyroid clonotypes above 0.001 also appeared in blood. Progression to ophthalmopathy was predicted a median of approximately 6.4 months early.

V usage is TRBV6-2 or TRBV6-3 and J usage is TRBJ1-1; D is undetermined. The sequence came from a man aged 35 to 55 with Graves disease. The material was peripheral blood mononuclear cells (PBMCs), obtained at new diagnosis, from a patient treated with antithyroid drugs. CDR3 in DNA: TGTGCCAGCAGTTACGATCCCCAGGCCGTAGCTTTCTTT. Translation gives CASSYDPQAVAFF.